This T cell receptor (beta chain) was identified in a study of OX40 agonist ivuxolimab in advanced cancers. The wider study: Previous treatment with anti-PD-1, anti-PD-L1 or anti-CTLA-4 therapy was allowed; about 44% had received some.

The CDR3 has 15 amino acids. CDR1 and CDR2 from the germline V gene are SNHLY and FYNNEI. Trimming pared 4 bases from V and 0 bases from J, leaving 10 bases between. Study-wide results and limits: Expanded clones were, on average, more numerous among CD8+ T cells than CD4+. Certain nonresponding patients likewise had low normalized T-cell clonal expansion.

The data were produced by immunoSEQ multiplex PCR, yet TCRdb's version contains in-frame clones alone and is incomplete. The sample has tens of thousands of clones, 87% seen once. Concerning this clone: What it binds is unknown.

Sequenced material: CD4+ or CD8+ T cells sorted from blood, taken in a trial of the OX40 agonist ivuxolimab. The rearrangement links TRBV2 to TRBJ2-1; the D gene could be TRBD1 or TRBD2 (5 bases each). This receptor was identified in an adult with an advanced solid tumor such as melanoma, head and neck, liver or kidney cancer. CDR3 DNA sequence: TGTGCCAGCAGTGTAGGGACCCCCTCCTACAATGAGCAGTTCTTC. Translating gives CASSVGTPSYNEQFF.